Listed below are T cell receptor beta chains from one sample, sequenced in a study of blood T cell repertoires in COVID-19. Using immunoSEQ multiplex PCR, the repertoire was profiled, and TCRdb retains in-frame clones only, with some absent. The sample lists 310,000 or so clones; approximately 86% were seen once. Sequencing input: PBMCs or T cells enriched from blood (not recorded which). Source of these receptors: a woman aged 18-29 years who had recovered from COVID-19. The conserved cysteine and the conserved F or W are not part of the CDR3 here.

v_call,cdr3_aa
TRBV11-2,ASSLRAASGRWGTDTQY
TRBV9,ASSVGRVATTYNEQF
TRBV10-3,AISDPPFYEQY
TRBV6-5,ASSYSGTGHEQY
TRBV5-5,ASSLVGTEWTEAF
TRBV11-2,ASSLDSGGAFYEQY
TRBV7-8,ASSYKSGQGIVTAF
TRBV6-5,ASSRTREKLF
TRBV5-1,ASSLVGTEETQY
TRBV7-9,ASSGAVNTEAF
TRBV19,ASSGTGGTETQY
TRBV4-2,ASSQDSHSSLVGPANYGYT
TRBV28,ASSSHRGHALSPQH
TRBV27,ASSPRTSGSGETQY